The entry below gives a single TCR beta chain sequence along with its context. Its specific antigen is unknown. Per-base qualities were not stored, and no clone one base away is much larger. The CDR3, cysteine through phenylalanine, is 15 amino acids long. CDR3 DNA is the only sequence kept; it has 45 bases, read in frame from the first base. Reading the germline V gene (reference sequence) gives CDR1 SEHNR and CDR2 FQNEAQ. The junction shows trimming of 4 bases on V and 5 bases on J, plus 18 bases between the germline ends. The roughly 39 donors, aged roughly 6 to 95 years, were systemically healthy Caucasian individuals from Russia. Each donor gave ten milliliters of peripheral blood, drawn into EDTA-treated Vacutainer tubes. Ficoll-Paque density-gradient centrifugation was used to isolate PBMCs, with at least 6 million obtained per sample. Trizol reagent was used to extract total RNA from the PBMCs, yielding at least 5 micrograms per sample. The percentages of naive CD45RAhigh/CD27high T cells were determined by flow cytometry on a PBMC aliquot from every donor.

The entry originates in a study of blood T cells in healthy people across ages (dated by TCRdb to 2015 to 2017). Study-level background: In model experiments, template switching captured roughly one uniquely barcoded TCR beta cDNA molecule for every two T cells. Using deep sequencing normalized with unique cDNA molecular identifiers, the study measured how TCR beta repertoire diversity changes with age. The donors were divided into four age groups: young (average around 17 years), middle-aged (approximately 39), aged (approximately 62) and long-lived (82). Using the same blood draw, the study looked at two additional independent replicas of 1 million unique cDNA reads for two donors, one aged 18 to 30 and the other aged 80 or older.

Beyond this particular receptor, the publication reports: There was a strong correlation between observed TCR beta diversity and the percentage of naive T cells measured by flow cytometry. Bulk unsorted PBMC profiling prevented conclusive comparison of naive and antigen-experienced compartments. Observed TCR beta diversity per million T cells fell roughly linearly with age, and a significant reduction was already apparent by age roughly 40. Because the CMV infection status of the donors was unknown, age-related changes in expanded clonotypes may potentially have been confounded. Estimates of total diversity from one million sequenced T cells were regarded as lower bounds and underestimates. The long-lived group showed more naive CD4+ T cells, fewer expanded clones and increased TCR diversity than the aged group, suggesting age selection.

The method behind the library was 5' RACE. Sequencing took place on an Illumina HiSeq 2500. The second PCR ran for roughly 7 to 12 cycles and used a J-beta primer mix along with a sample-barcoded 5' primer. A template-switch 5' adaptor carrying 12 random nucleotides introduced a unique molecular identifier onto each TCR beta cDNA molecule. Each sample yielded at least 2.5 million CDR3-containing paired-end reads. The Mint cDNA synthesis kit, primed by a TRBC-specific oligonucleotide, was used to synthesize first-strand cDNA from all RNA. After uracil-DNA glycosylase treatment, a first 18-cycle PCR used universal primers M1SS and BC2_uni_R on all cDNA. From the authors' description of their analysis: Normalization of each sample was performed by random selection of 1 million high-quality reads, each carrying a distinct molecular identifier. Instead of being binned into consensus sequences, reads that shared molecular identifiers were thrown out. MiTCR, with a Q25 quality threshold and the strictest error-elimination algorithm, was used for CDR3 identification, clonotype clustering and error correction. A nonparametric unseen species model using Euler transformation provided a lower-bound estimate of total TCR beta diversity. TCRdb trimmed public reads at Q25 via fastp, called clones via MiXCR and kept in-frame beta chains. CDR3 protein sequences are deduplicated, and each keeps its most common genes and DNA. V and J calls and clone size were set by TCRdb, not the authors. For this sample the table gives roughly 1,100,000 distinct CDR3 sequences, of which under 30% were detected only once. 0.65% to 0.75% of the sample belongs to the ten largest clones.

The data were also submitted as part of a second study, on T cells of mothers and their children. That second report states: Nine systemically healthy Caucasian individuals, comprising three mothers and their six children, were included as donors. cDNA synthesis used all of the extracted RNA, with approximately 1.6 ug of RNA in each 15 ul reaction. In the second PCR, the M1S primer added sample barcodes and 2-4 random nucleotides. Over 8 million TCR beta CDR3 reads were obtained for each mother, and approximately 3.2 million reads were obtained for each child. Thymic selection similarly shapes TCR recombination output in related and unrelated pairs, with minor effect from inherited differences. Normalized repertoire overlap was always slightly but never significantly higher in related than unrelated mother-child pairs. No persistent microchimeric T cell clones were detected, at a sensitivity of 90 to 100 clones per million clonotypes. The study used deep NGS to compare TCR beta repertoires of mothers and children, seeking features distinguishing related mother-child pairs from unrelated individuals. Mothers averaged about 37 +/- 4 years of age and children averaged about 10 +/- 4 years. Libraries were sequenced on Illumina HiSeq 2000 with 100+100 nt paired-end reads after adapter ligation with NEBNext reagents. Mother and child libraries were prepared a month apart and sequenced in separate runs to prevent cross-contamination. Each donor had between about 500,000 and 2,100,000 distinct TCR beta clonotypes identified. Naive TCR beta clonotypes were estimated from low-frequency clonotypes matched to each donor's FACS-determined naive share, without sorting.

The TCR comes from a girl aged 2 to 9 in good health. The chain links TRBV7-9 with TRBJ2-7; the D segment could be TRBD2, given 6 matching bases. What was sequenced was blood. The DNA sequence is as follows: TGTGCCAGCAGCTACGGGGGTTTCGGGCAAGACGAGCAGTACTTC. This yields the protein CASSYGGFGQDEQYF.